The entry below gives a single T cell receptor (beta chain) sequence along with its context. This clonotype was recorded at least ten times. Its cognate antigen has yet to be identified. Base qualities are not at hand, and no much larger clone is one base apart. At the junction V is shortened by 3 bases and J by 1 base, with 9 bases in between. From the cysteine up to the phenylalanine, the CDR3 has a length of 14 residues. Only the CDR3 region is kept as DNA, spanning 42 bases read in frame from base 1. Sequences KGHSH (CDR1) and LQKENI (CDR2) are obtained from the germline V gene. This was a case-control study nested in a cohort of healthcare workers in London, UK, who had nasopharyngeal swab PCR tests and blood samples taken every week. Healthcare workers were recruited between 23 and 31 March 2020, during the week of the UK lockdown, and were followed weekly for up to roughly 15 weeks. Library prep was done by 5' RACE. The listed sequencing device is NextSeq 500. In the TCR library protocol, unique molecular identifiers were attached to individual cDNA molecules to correct for PCR bias and sequencing error. Both TCR alpha and beta chains were sequenced, and tight co-correlation was observed between alpha and beta sequence abundances in each sample. In the paper's pipeline: V gene, J gene and CDR3 annotation of TCR sequences was performed with Decombinator V4. Expanded TCRs were defined as changing significantly between any two time points under a Poisson model with p below 0.0001. Abundances of TCRs were expressed as counts per million after normalisation to the total number of TCRs sequenced in each sample. MAIT TCRs were defined by TRAV1-2 paired with TRAJ12, TRAJ20 or TRAJ33, and iNKT TCRs by TRAV10 paired with TRAJ18. A search of VDJdb, accessed on 1 November 2021, was run for TCRs annotated to CMV, EBV and SARS-CoV-2, with TCRs annotated for multiple antigens excluded. TCRdb took the public reads, trimmed them with fastp at Q25, ran MiXCR for clone calling and kept in-frame beta chains. Each entry merges the rows of one CDR3 protein and shows their most common DNA and genes. It is TCRdb's table, rather than the study itself, that gives the V and J calls and clone size. Within this sample are about 54,000 distinct CDR3 sequences, with about 7.7% of them counted one time only. Of the sample, 10% is held by the ten largest clones.

This record comes from a study of early T cells in non-severe SARS-CoV-2 infection (dated by TCRdb to about 2021). In terms of the full investigation: Because TCR sequencing was done on bulk RNA from unsorted whole blood, the alpha and beta chains could not be paired. The research as a whole found: Matching against VDJdb was skewed toward anti-spike CD8 responses, likely underestimated virus-specific expansions, and missed private and CD4 specificities.

This sequence uses TRBV18 and TRBJ1-1, with no reliable assignment of the D segment. This sequence originates from an adult who was a healthcare worker with PCR-confirmed SARS-CoV-2 infection or an uninfected control (not recorded which). The sequenced sample was whole blood, obtained at baseline. The CDR3 here reads CASSPRAQNTEAFF. The DNA reads TGTGCCAGCTCACCCCGGGCCCAGAACACTGAAGCTTTCTTT.